This record looks at one T cell receptor beta chain sequence and its context. Per germline, CDR1 SGDLS and CDR2 YYNGEE. V was cut by 0 bases and J by 0 bases, with 15 bases left in between. CDR3 length: 17 amino acids. This record belongs to a study of Graves' ophthalmopathy and Graves' hyperthyroidism. TCR beta CDR3 amplification used RNA transcripts. An initial RT-PCR round employing HTBI primers preceded a second-round multiplex PCR. TCRdb ran MiXCR on the multiplex PCR reads and lists one entry per CDR3 protein. This table holds about 740,000 distinct CDR3 sequences, roughly two fifths found once. This chain connects TRBV9 to TRBJ1-2; D might be TRBD1 (5 bases). This clonotype was sampled from an adult man with Graves' ophthalmopathy. The sample consisted of peripheral blood. CDR3 amino acids: CASSVALSTETNYGYTF. The CDR3 DNA sequence: TGTGCCAGCAGCGTAGCTCTCTCGACAGAAACTAACTATGGCTACACCTTC.